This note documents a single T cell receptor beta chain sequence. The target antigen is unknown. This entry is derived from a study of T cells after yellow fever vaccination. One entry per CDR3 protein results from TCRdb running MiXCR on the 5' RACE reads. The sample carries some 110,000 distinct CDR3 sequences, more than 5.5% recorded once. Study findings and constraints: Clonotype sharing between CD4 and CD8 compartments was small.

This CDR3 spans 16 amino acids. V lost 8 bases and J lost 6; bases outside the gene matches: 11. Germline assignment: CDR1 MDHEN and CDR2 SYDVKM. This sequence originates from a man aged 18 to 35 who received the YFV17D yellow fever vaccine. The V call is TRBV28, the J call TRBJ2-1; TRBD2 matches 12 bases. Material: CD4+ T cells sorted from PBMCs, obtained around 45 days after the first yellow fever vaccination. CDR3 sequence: CASQSALAGGGNEQFF. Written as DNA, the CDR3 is TGTGCCAGCCAGTCGGCGCTAGCGGGGGGGGGCAATGAGCAGTTCTTC.